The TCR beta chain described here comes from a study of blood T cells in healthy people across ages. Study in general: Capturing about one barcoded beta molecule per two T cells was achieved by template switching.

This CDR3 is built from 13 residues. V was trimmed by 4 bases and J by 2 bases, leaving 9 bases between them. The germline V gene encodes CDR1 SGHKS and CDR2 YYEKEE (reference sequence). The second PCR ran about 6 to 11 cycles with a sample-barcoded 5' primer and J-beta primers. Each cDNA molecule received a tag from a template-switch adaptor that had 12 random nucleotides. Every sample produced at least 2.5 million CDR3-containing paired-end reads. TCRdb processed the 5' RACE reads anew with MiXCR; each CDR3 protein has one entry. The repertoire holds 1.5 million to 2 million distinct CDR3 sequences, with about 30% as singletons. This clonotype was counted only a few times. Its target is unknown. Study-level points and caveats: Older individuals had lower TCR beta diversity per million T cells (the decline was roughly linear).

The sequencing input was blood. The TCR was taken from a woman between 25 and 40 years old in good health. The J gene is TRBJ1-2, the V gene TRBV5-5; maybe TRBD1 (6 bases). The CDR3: CASSGQYNYGYTF. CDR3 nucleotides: TGTGCCAGCAGCGGACAGTACAACTATGGCTACACCTTC.